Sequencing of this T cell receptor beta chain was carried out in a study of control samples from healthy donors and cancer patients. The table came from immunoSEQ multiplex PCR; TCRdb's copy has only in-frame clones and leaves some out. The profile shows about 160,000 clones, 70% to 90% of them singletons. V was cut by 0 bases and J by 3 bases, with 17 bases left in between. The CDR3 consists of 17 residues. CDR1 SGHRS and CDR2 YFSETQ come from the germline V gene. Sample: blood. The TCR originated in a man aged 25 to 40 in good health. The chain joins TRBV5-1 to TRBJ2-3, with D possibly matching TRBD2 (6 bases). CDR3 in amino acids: CASSLGDRREGTDTQYF. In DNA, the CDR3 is TGCGCCAGCAGCTTGGGAGATCGGCGGGAAGGAACAGATACGCAGTATTTT. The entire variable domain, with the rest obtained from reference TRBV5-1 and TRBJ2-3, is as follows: KAGVTQTPRYLIKTRGQQVTLSCSPISGHRSVSWYQQTPGQGLQFLFEYFSETQRNKGNFPGRFSGRQFSNSRSEMNVSTLELGDSALYLCASSLGDRREGTDTQYFGPGTRLTVL.